This entry describes one T cell receptor beta chain. This specimen comes from a study of control samples from healthy donors and cancer patients. Generated by immunoSEQ multiplex PCR, the TCRdb table keeps only in-frame clones and is missing some. The top ten hold 2.8% of the sample, which has around 50,000 clones, 65% to 90% seen once. The V gene's germline CDR1 is MGHRA and CDR2 YSYEKL. The length of the CDR3 is 15 residues. J gave up 2 bases and V 0 bases, and 4 bases lay outside the gene matches. V is TRBV4-1 and J is TRBJ2-7; 7 nucleotides line up with TRBD1. The clonotype was recovered from a woman aged 50 to 65 with lung cancer. Sequencing was done on a sample of PBMCs. The CDR3 sequence: CASSQEGTATYEQYF. DNA of the CDR3: TGCGCCAGCAGCCAAGAAGGGACAGCAACCTACGAGCAGTACTTC.